This TCR beta chain is drawn from a study of cytomegalovirus exposure and HLA in healthy donors. Notes on the study in general: Some V segments (TRBV6-2 and TRBV6-3 among them) were excluded as indistinguishable. Likely technical artifact: a cluster of highly shared sequence variants. The investigators catalogued 164 TCR beta chains as cytomegalovirus-associated.

This clone was seen more than once but under ten times. Its antigen is undetermined. Healthy bone marrow donors supplied every sample. The primer mix had 60 Vbeta and 13 Jbeta primers. Repertoires were generated with immunoSEQ multiplex PCR, while TCRdb's copy carries only in-frame clones and drops some. The sample carries about 140,000 clones, roughly 77% recorded once. Per germline, CDR1 SEHNR and CDR2 FQNEAQ (reference sequence). This CDR3 has 15 residues. Deletions cut 5 bases from V and 1 base from J, with 15 bases between. Specimen: PBMCs. The chain is built from TRBV7-9 and TRBJ2-7, with TRBD1 as a possible D gene (5 bases). The TCR sequence derives from a man aged 35 to 55 in good health and CMV-seronegative. The CDR3 reads CASSTSLGESYEQYF. For the CDR3, the DNA is TGTGCCAGCAGCACATCGTTAGGGGAATCCTACGAGCAGTACTTC.